These 22 T cell receptor beta chains share one sample of origin, sequenced in a study of blood T cell repertoires in COVID-19 (TCRdb year 2020). Libraries came from the immunoSEQ multiplex PCR assay. In its TCRdb copy, this immuneACCESS table keeps in-frame sequences only and misses some clones. Where compared with another copy, unresolved V genes explain less than half of these, and the others have no known cause. The sample contains approximately 300,000 clones, 90% of them found a single time. The top ten clonotypes cover roughly 2.6% of the sample. The sample was PBMCs or T cells enriched from blood (not recorded which). Every receptor here comes from a man in his 60s who had recovered from COVID-19.

This sequence joins TRBV29-1 and TRBJ2-7, with D tentatively TRBD2 (5 bases). Germline CDR1 is SQVTM and CDR2 is ANQGSEA. The CDR3 totals 10 residues. V was cut by 6 bases and J by 5 bases, with 8 bases left in between. CDR3 sequence (DNA): TGCAGCGTACGGGAAGACGAGCAGTACTTC. Protein: CSVREDEQYF.

The CDR3 DNA reads TGTGCCAGCAGCCCCGGGACAGGGGCGGGGGAGCAGTTCTTC. This translates into CASSPGTGAGEQFF. The chain links TRBV7-3 to TRBJ2-1, with 10 bases aligning to TRBD1. Germline CDR1 is SGHTA and CDR2 is FQGTGA. This CDR3 contains 14 residues. V was clipped by 5 bases and J by 10 bases; unmatched bases: 8.

This sequence joins TRBV6-5 and TRBJ2-1, with 7 bases identical to TRBD2. The ends lost 2 bases at V and 4 bases at J; junction bases unmatched: 5. The CDR3 contains 15 residues. CDR1 and CDR2 (germline): MNHEY, SVGAGI. The CDR3 protein is CASSYSRDYYNEQFF. The CDR3 bases are TGTGCCAGCAGTTACAGCCGGGACTATTACAATGAGCAGTTCTTC.

This chain joins TRBV7-2 and TRBJ2-1, with 7 nucleotides matching TRBD2. The V segment lost 4 bases and the J segment 0 bases; nucleotides outside the gene matches: 9. Germline V gene sequence: CDR1 SGHTA, CDR2 FQGNSA. The CDR3 extends over 17 amino acids. The CDR3 region is CASSSTYGGTSYNEQFF. CDR3 DNA: TGTGCCAGCAGCTCCACTTACGGGGGGACCTCCTACAATGAGCAGTTCTTC.

The chain carries TRBV3-1 (or the pseudogene TRBV3-2) and TRBJ2-3; 13 bases map to TRBD2. This CDR3 region has 17 residues. Per the germline V gene, CDR1 is LGHDT and CDR2 is YNNKEL (reference sequence). V lost 4 bases to trimming and J lost 1 base; unmatched junction nucleotides: 5. The CDR3 spells CASSRAGLAGGTDTQYF. CDR3 DNA: TGTGCCAGCAGCCGAGCCGGACTAGCGGGAGGCACAGATACGCAGTATTTT.

As to this clone: This sample includes further DNA sequences coding for the same CDR3. The V gene is TRBV18, the J gene TRBJ1-6, with D uncertain. CDR3 size: 13 residues. Trimming cost V 3 bases and J 8 bases, with 8 bases left between them. In germline, CDR1 is KGHSH, CDR2 LQKENI. CDR3 DNA: TGTGCCAGCTCACCCTCGAGGGATTCACCCCTCCACTTT. Amino acids: CASSPSRDSPLHF.

Of note for this clone: Additional DNA sequences in this sample encode the identical CDR3. V gene TRBV18 combines with J gene TRBJ1-3; perhaps TRBD1 as D (5 bases). Trimming took 1 base from V and 1 from J, leaving 5 bases between them. CDR3 size: 14 residues. Germline V lookup: CDR1 KGHSH, CDR2 LQKENI. The chain's CDR3 is CASSPQGSGNTIYF. CDR3 DNA: TGTGCCAGCTCACCACAGGGGTCTGGAAACACCATATATTTT.

The chain is built from TRBV5-1 and TRBJ2-1, with D perhaps TRBD2 (6 bases). Germline V gives CDR1 SGHRS, CDR2 YFSETQ. Trimming took 0 bases from V and 6 from J, leaving 10 bases between them. The CDR3 has 14 residues. The CDR3 here is CASSLAGGLNEQFF. The DNA for the CDR3 is TGCGCCAGCAGCTTGGCCGGGGGACTCAATGAGCAGTTCTTC.

The chain carries TRBV5-4 and TRBJ2-7; 9 nucleotides agree with TRBD1. With V trimmed by 4 bases and J by 2 bases, 4 bases remained unmatched. The CDR3 runs 14 residues. The germline CDR1 and CDR2 sequences are SGHNT and YYREEE (reference sequence). CDR3 coding DNA: TGTGCCAGCAGCCCTACAGGGGGCCCCTACGAGCAGTACTTC. Translating it yields CASSPTGGPYEQYF. The variable domain in full, completed from reference TRBV5-4 and TRBJ2-7, reads ETGVTQSPTHLIKTRGQQVTLRCSSQSGHNTVSWYQQALGQGPQFIFQYYREEENGRGNFPPRFSGLQFPNYSSELNVNALELDDSALYLCASSPTGGPYEQYFGPGTRLTVT.

The rearrangement links TRBV19 to TRBJ1-1; possibly TRBD1 for D (5 bases). V dropped 7 bases and J dropped 8 bases, with 17 bases sitting between them. This CDR3 has 13 residues. The germline CDR1 and CDR2 sequences are LNHDA and SQIVND (reference sequence). The DNA for the CDR3 is TGTGCCAGTAACCTAAAGATAGGGGCGGAAGCTTTCTTT. Protein product: CASNLKIGAEAFF.

The chain uses TRBV6-5 and TRBJ1-1; perhaps TRBD1 as D (5 bases). V lost 8 bases and J lost 4, with 14 bases in between. This CDR3 is built from 13 residues. In germline, CDR1 is MNHEY, CDR2 SVGAGI. The CDR3 here is CASYQGSATEAFF. CDR3 DNA: TGTGCCAGCTATCAGGGTTCGGCCACTGAAGCTTTCTTT.

This chain uses TRBV2 with TRBJ1-2, with 8 positions matching TRBD1. CDR3 length: 15 residues. Trimming removed 8 bases from V and 7 bases from J; junction bases left unmatched: 15. Germline lookup yields CDR1 SNHLY and CDR2 FYNNEI. The CDR3 sequence: CASDPTQGAAVGYTF. For the CDR3, the DNA is TGTGCCAGCGACCCTACCCAGGGGGCGGCTGTTGGCTACACCTTC.

The chain links TRBV5-1 to TRBJ2-5; D not certain. This CDR3 region has 12 residues. Germline V gene lookup returns CDR1 SGHRS and CDR2 YFSETQ. Trimming took 4 bases from V and 7 from J, leaving 11 bases between them. CDR3 region: CASSPSPGTQYF. The CDR3 region has the DNA TGCGCCAGCAGCCCAAGCCCGGGGACCCAGTACTTC.

The chain combines TRBV7-2 with TRBJ1-2, with 7 nucleotides matching TRBD1. Germline assignment: CDR1 SGHTA and CDR2 FQGNSA. The ends lost 4 bases at V and 0 bases at J; junction bases unmatched: 11. The CDR3 has 17 amino acids. CDR3 sequence (DNA): TGTGCCAGCAGCTCCCAGGGACAGTCACTAGCTAACTATGGCTACACCTTC. Its translation is CASSSQGQSLANYGYTF.

The chain links TRBV6-6 to TRBJ2-7, with 10 bases fitting TRBD1. V lost 5 bases to trimming and J lost 3 bases; unmatched junction nucleotides: 13. The CDR3 sequence is 17 residues long. Germline CDR1 reads MNHNY; CDR2 reads SVGAGI (reference sequence). DNA for the CDR3: TGTGCCAGCAGTCAACCGGGACAGGGGATTCGGAACTACGAGCAGTACTTC. Protein: CASSQPGQGIRNYEQYF.

The J gene is TRBJ1-2, the V gene TRBV6-5, with D unresolved. V lost 4 bases, J lost 4 bases, and 10 bases lay in between. Germline V gene sequence: CDR1 MNHEY, CDR2 SVGAGI. The CDR3 spans 13 residues. In DNA form, the CDR3 reads TGTGCCAGCAGTTCGCCGGGTACCTATGGCTACACCTTC. This sequence encodes CASSSPGTYGYTF.

This clone was detected a few times. The V gene is TRBV19, the J gene TRBJ1-4; TRBD1 aligns across 12 bases. The ends lost 3 bases at V and 3 bases at J; junction bases unmatched: 8. The CDR3 sequence is 18 residues long. Germline V gene data show CDR1 as LNHDA and CDR2 as SQIVND (reference sequence). The CDR3 protein is CASSIPAGQGASNEKLFF. The CDR3 coding sequence is TGTGCCAGTAGTATCCCAGCGGGACAGGGGGCCTCTAATGAAAAACTGTTTTTT. Drawing the rest from reference TRBV19 and TRBJ1-4, the complete variable domain is DGGITQSPKYLFRKEGQNVTLSCEQNLNHDAMYWYRQDPGQGLRLIYYSQIVNDFQKGDIAEGYSVSREKKESFPLTVTSAQKNPTAFYLCASSIPAGQGASNEKLFFGSGTQLSVL.

The chain has TRBV27 and TRBJ2-1, with D possibly TRBD2 on 5 matching bases. The V gene's germline CDR1 is MNHEY and CDR2 SMNVEV (reference sequence). There are 15 residues in the CDR3. V gave up 5 bases and J gave up 4 bases, with 15 bases separating them. CDR3 sequence reads: CASSPPLGGYNEQFF. The CDR3 DNA is TGTGCCAGCAGTCCCCCCTTGGGCGGGTACAATGAGCAGTTCTTC.

The chain recombines TRBV4-2 with TRBJ2-6, with no clear D. The germline V gene encodes CDR1 LGHNA and CDR2 YNFKEQ. The CDR3 extends over 14 amino acids. V shed 5 bases and J shed 0 bases, with 5 bases lying between them. CDR3 amino acids: CASSEVSGANVLTF. The DNA for the CDR3 is TGTGCCAGCAGCGAGGTCTCTGGGGCCAACGTCCTGACTTTC.

The CDR3 is CASSLVGTYYGYTF. The CDR3 bases are TGTGCCAGCAGCTTAGTTGGGACATACTATGGCTACACCTTC. This chain joins TRBV7-9 and TRBJ1-2, with D tentatively TRBD1 (6 bases). The CDR3 covers 14 residues. V was clipped by 1 base and J by 3 bases, with 9 bases between them. The germline gives CDR1 SEHNR, CDR2 FQNEAQ (reference sequence). Combining the CDR3 with reference TRBV7-9 and TRBJ1-2 gives the whole variable domain DTGVSQNPRHKITKRGQNVTFRCDPISEHNRLYWYRQTLGQGPEFLTYFQNEAQLEKSRLLSDRFSAERPKGSFSTLEIQRTEQGDSAMYLCASSLVGTYYGYTFGSGTRLTVV.

This chain joins TRBV2 and TRBJ2-3; weak D call: TRBD1 (5 bases). The CDR3 extends over 15 amino acids. V was trimmed by 6 bases and J by 4 bases, leaving 17 bases between them. Germline CDR1 reads SNHLY; CDR2 reads FYNNEI. The CDR3 nucleotides are TGTGCCAGCAGGAACCAGGGTGGGGCCGCAGATACGCAGTATTTT. Its protein is CASRNQGGAADTQYF.

V and J are TRBV27 and TRBJ1-1; 9 bases fit TRBD1. The J segment lost 4 bases and the V segment lost 5 bases, leaving 11 bases of the junction unmatched. Germline V gives CDR1 MNHEY, CDR2 SMNVEV (reference sequence). The CDR3 consists of 16 residues. CDR3 region: CASSRWTGASGTEAFF. The CDR3 bases are TGTGCCAGCAGTAGATGGACAGGGGCTTCGGGCACTGAAGCTTTCTTT.